The clone carrying this TCR beta chain occurred many times. The data were obtained in a study of response to subunit inactivated influenza vaccine. TCRdb ran MiXCR on the RT-PCR reads and lists one entry per CDR3 protein. Altogether about 620,000 distinct CDR3 sequences are present, about 10% being singletons, with the ten largest covering roughly 10%. The sequence was collected from a man in his fifties or sixties who received an inactivated influenza vaccine. Sequencing was performed on PBMCs from blood, taken on the day of vaccination.

The CDR3 region is CASSLGLNEQFF. As DNA, the CDR3 is TGTGCCAGCAGCCTAGGCCTAAATGAGCAGTTCTTC. V is TRBV12-3 or TRBV12-4 and J is TRBJ2-1; no clear D. Trimming took 6 bases from V and 7 from J, leaving 10 bases between them. This CDR3 region has 12 residues.